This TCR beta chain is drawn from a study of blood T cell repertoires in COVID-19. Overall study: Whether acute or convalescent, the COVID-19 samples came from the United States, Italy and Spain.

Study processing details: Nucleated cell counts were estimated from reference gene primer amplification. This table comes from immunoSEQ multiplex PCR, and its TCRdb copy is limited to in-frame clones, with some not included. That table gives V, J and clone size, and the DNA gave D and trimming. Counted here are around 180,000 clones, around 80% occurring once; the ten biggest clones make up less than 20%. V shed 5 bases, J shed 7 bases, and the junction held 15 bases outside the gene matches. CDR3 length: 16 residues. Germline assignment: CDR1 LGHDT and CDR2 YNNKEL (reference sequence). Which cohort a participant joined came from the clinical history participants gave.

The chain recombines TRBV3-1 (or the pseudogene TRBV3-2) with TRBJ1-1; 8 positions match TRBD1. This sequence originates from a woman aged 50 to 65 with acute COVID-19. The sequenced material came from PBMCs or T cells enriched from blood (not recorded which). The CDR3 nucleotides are TGTGCCAGCAGCTCCCAGGGCAGGGGGCGTTTCGGTGAAGCTTTCTTT. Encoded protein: CASSSQGRGRFGEAFF.